This TCR beta chain was obtained from a study of blood T cell repertoires in COVID-19. The overall study: From T cells, B-cell-depleted T cells, or PBMCs came the material, which was cDNA or gDNA.

This CDR3 is 15 amino acids long. Losses at the gene ends were 4 bases for V and 4 bases for J; bases not matched to a gene: 3. From germline, CDR1 is PRHDT and CDR2 FYEKMQ (reference sequence). Profiled with immunoSEQ multiplex PCR; TCRdb holds only in-frame clones, not every one. This repertoire shows 280,000 or so clones, about nine tenths found once; its top ten account for 5.5% to 7%. The sample was peripheral blood. This chain connects TRBV13 to TRBJ2-7, with 14 nucleotides matching TRBD2. This receptor was obtained from a woman aged 25-40 years who had recovered from COVID-19. CDR3 residues: CASSSGLAGVYEQYF. The CDR3 DNA reads TGTGCCAGCAGCTCGGGACTAGCGGGGGTATACGAGCAGTACTTC.